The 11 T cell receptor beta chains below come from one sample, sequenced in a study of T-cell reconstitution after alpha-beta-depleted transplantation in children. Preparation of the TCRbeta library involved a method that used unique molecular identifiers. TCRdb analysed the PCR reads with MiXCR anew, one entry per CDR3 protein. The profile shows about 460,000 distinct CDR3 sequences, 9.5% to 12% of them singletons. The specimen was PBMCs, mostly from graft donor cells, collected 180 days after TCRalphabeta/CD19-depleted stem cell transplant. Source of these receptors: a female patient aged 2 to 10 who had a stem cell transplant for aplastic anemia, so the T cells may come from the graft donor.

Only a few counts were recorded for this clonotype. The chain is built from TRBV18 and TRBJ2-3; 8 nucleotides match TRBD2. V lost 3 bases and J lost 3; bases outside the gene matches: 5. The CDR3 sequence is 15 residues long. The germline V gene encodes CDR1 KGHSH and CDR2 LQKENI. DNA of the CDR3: TGTGCCAGCTCACCTTTAGCGGGGAGGACAGATACGCAGTATTTT. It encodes CASSPLAGRTDTQYF.

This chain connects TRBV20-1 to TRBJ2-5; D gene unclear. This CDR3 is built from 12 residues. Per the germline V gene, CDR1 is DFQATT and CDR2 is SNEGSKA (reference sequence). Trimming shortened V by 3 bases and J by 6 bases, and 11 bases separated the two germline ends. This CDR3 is CSASVAFKTQYF. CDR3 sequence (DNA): TGCAGTGCTAGTGTGGCTTTTAAGACCCAGTACTTC.

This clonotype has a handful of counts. This CDR3 is CASSLGTGASYEQYV. In nucleotides, the CDR3 is TGTGCCAGCAGTTTAGGGACAGGGGCTTCCTACGAGCAGTACGTC. This chain uses TRBV28 with TRBJ2-7; TRBD1 matches at 10 bases. Trimming took 2 bases from V and 1 from J; bases not matched to a gene: 2. The germline V gene has CDR1 MDHEN and CDR2 SYDVKM. CDR3 size: 15 residues.

For the CDR3, the DNA is TGCGCCAGCAGCCAAGATAGAAAAGCGACGGGCACAGATACGCAGTATTTT. This codes for CASSQDRKATGTDTQYF. This rearrangement joins TRBV4-3 to TRBJ2-3, with D unresolved. Germline CDR1 LGHNA, CDR2 YSLEER. The V gene lost 0 bases and the J gene lost 1 base, with 14 bases spanning the gap. The CDR3 extends over 17 amino acids.

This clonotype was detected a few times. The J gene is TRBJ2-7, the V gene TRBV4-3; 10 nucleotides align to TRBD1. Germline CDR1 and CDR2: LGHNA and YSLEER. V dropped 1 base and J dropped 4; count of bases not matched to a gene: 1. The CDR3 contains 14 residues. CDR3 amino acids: CASSQVDRGYEQYF. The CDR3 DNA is TGCGCCAGCAGCCAAGTGGACAGGGGGTACGAGCAGTACTTC.

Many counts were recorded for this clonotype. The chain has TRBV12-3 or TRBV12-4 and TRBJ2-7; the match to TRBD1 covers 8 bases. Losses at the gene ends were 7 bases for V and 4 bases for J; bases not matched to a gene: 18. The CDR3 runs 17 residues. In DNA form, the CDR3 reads TGTGCCAGCACCGGGGGTGGACAGGGCGTATTTGTTTACGAGCAGTACTTC. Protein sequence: CASTGGGQGVFVYEQYF.

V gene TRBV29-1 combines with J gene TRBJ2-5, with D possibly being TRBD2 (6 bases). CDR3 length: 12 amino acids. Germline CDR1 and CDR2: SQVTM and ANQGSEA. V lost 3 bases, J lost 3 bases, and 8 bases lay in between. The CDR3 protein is CSVDRREETQYF. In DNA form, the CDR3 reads TGCAGCGTTGATCGGAGGGAAGAGACCCAGTACTTC.

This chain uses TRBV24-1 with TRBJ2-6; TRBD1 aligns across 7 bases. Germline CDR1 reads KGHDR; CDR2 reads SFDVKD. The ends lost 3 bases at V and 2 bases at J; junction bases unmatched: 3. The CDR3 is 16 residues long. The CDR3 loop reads CATSDDTGAGANVLTF. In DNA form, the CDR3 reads TGTGCCACCAGTGATGACACAGGGGCTGGGGCCAACGTCCTGACTTTC.

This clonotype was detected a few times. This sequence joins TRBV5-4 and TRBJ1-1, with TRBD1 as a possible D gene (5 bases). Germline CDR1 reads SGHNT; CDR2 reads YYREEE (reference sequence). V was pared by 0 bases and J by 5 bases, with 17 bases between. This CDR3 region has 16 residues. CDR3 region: CASSLGGLRGRTEAFF. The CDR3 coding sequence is TGTGCCAGCAGCTTGGGGGGCCTGAGGGGAAGGACTGAAGCTTTCTTT.

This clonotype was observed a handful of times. CDR3 in DNA: TGTGCCAGCAGCCAAGGACCAGGGATGAGGACTGAAGCTTTCTTT. Protein sequence: CASSQGPGMRTEAFF. The gene calls are TRBV14 and TRBJ1-1; TRBD1 is a possible D gene (5 bases). V lost 1 base, J lost 5 bases, and 14 bases lay in between. CDR3 length: 15 residues. Germline assignment: CDR1 SGHDN and CDR2 FVKESK.

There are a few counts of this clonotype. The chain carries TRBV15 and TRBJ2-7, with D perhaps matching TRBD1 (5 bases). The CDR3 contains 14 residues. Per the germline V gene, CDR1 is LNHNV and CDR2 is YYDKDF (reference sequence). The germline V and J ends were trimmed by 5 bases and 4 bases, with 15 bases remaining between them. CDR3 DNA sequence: TGTGCCACCAGCCCCTGGAAGGGGCGGTACGAGCAGTACTTC. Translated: CATSPWKGRYEQYF.